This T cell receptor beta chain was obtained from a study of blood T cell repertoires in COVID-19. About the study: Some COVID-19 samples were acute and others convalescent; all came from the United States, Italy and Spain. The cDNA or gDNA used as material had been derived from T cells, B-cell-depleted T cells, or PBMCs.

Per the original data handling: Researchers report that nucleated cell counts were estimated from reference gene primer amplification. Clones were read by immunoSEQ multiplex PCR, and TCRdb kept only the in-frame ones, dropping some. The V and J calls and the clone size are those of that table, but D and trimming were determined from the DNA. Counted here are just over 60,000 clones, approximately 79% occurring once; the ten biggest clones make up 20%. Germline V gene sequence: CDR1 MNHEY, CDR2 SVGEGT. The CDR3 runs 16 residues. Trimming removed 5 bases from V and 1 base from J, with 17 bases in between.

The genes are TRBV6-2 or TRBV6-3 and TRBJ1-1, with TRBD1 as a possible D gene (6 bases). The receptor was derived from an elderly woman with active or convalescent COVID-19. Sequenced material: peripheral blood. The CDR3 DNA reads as TGTGCCAGCAGTGGTCGGCAGGGGATAGGGAACACTGAAGCTTTCTTT. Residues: CASSGRQGIGNTEAFF.